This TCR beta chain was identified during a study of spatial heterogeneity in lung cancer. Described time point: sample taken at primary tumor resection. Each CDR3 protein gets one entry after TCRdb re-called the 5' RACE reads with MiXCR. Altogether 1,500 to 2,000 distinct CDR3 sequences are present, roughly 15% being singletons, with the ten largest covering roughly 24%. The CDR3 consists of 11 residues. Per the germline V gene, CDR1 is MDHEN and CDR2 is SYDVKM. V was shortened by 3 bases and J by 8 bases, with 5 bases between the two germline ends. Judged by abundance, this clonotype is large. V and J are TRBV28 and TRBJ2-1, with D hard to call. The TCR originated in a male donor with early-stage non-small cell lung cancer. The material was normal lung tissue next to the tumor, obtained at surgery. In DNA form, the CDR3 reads TGTGCCAGCAGTTTCCCGGATGAGCAGTTCTTC. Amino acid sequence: CASSFPDEQFF.